The 15 T cell receptor beta chains in this list originate from one sample, sequenced in a study of T cell clonality in common variable immunodeficiency. Study outcomes and limitations: Fewer deletions and N-nucleotide insertions were reportedly seen in common variable immunodeficiency TCR beta sequences.

Antigens for these TCRs are unknown. Assay used: immunoSEQ multiplex PCR; TCRdb lists only in-frame clones, some missing. This sample carries 25,000 to 35,000 clones, none of them present only once. Sequenced material: peripheral blood mononuclear cells. These receptor sequences come from a human donor with common variable immunodeficiency.

The sample holds a few counts of this clone. From the germline J gene comes the end of the CDR3, since the read stops 3 residues before it. V gene TRBV7-2 combines with J gene TRBJ2-7; TRBD1 agrees at 8 bases. The length of the CDR3 is 13 residues. V trimming: 5 bases; J trimming: 6 bases; junction bases outside the gene matches: 6. Germline CDR1 is SGHTA and CDR2 is FQGNSA. CDR3 DNA (partial): TGTGCCAGCAGCCTATTCAGGGGGCTCGAG. It codes for CASSLFRGLE. The entire CDR3 protein is CASSLFRGLEQYF.

A word on this clone: Read sequence stops 3 residues before the CDR3 end, and the germline J gene provides the missing end. The chain links TRBV18 to TRBJ2-3, with 10 bases identical to TRBD2. V gave up 1 base and J gave up 2 bases; unmatched junction bases: 3. The CDR3 contains 16 residues. The germline CDR1 and CDR2 sequences are KGHSH and LQKENI. This chain's CDR3 is CASSPRLAGATDTQYF. CDR3 DNA (partial): TGTGCCAGCTCACCACGGCTAGCGGGGGCCACAGATACG. The variable domain in full, completed from reference TRBV18 and TRBJ2-3, reads NAGVMQNPRHLVRRRGQEARLRCSPMKGHSHVYWYRQLPEEGLKFMVYLQKENIIDESGMPKERFSAEFPKEGPSILRIQQVVRGDSAAYFCASSPRLAGATDTQYFGPGTRLTVL.

Remarks on this clone: The CDR3 is cut off 3 residues early in the read; its end comes from the germline J gene. The same CDR3 also results from other DNA sequences found in this sample. The V call is TRBV7-2, the J call TRBJ2-5; perhaps TRBD1 as D (6 bases). V was clipped by 3 bases and J by 3 bases, with 11 bases between them. CDR3 size: 14 residues. CDR1 and CDR2 (germline): SGHTA, FQGNSA. Incomplete CDR3 DNA: TGTGCCAGCAGCTTTCGAGGGGGAAAAGAGACC. Translating it yields CASSFRGGKET. The CDR3 in full is CASSFRGGKETQYF.

Concerning this clone: The sequenced fragment ends 3 residues before the CDR3 boundary, so the rest is inferred from the germline J gene. The chain carries TRBV19 and TRBJ2-1, with 8 positions matching TRBD2. The CDR3 is 16 amino acids. The V segment lost 5 bases and the J segment 0 bases; nucleotides outside the gene matches: 6. Germline values: CDR1 LNHDA, CDR2 SQIVND (reference sequence). The covered CDR3 bases are TGTGCCAGTAGTCCAGGTCGGGGGGGCTCCTACAATGAG. It translates to CASSPGRGGSYNE. The CDR3 in its entirety is CASSPGRGGSYNEQFF.

Details on this clone: A junction boundary mismatches the germline segment, possibly from a read error. The CDR3 protein is CSSSLRDEKLFF. The sequenced CDR3 bases are TGTTCCAGCAGCTTACGGGATGAAAAA. The genes are TRBV7-9 and TRBJ1-4; D uncertain. Sequencing ends 3 residues short of the CDR3 end; the germline J gene provides the rest. Germline values: CDR1 SEHNR, CDR2 FQNEAQ (reference sequence). This CDR3 comprises 12 residues.

This clone has just a few counts. The missing CDR3 end, 3 residues past where the read stops, is filled in from the germline J gene. The chain carries TRBV30 and TRBJ1-5; TRBD1 is a possible D gene (5 bases). CDR3 length: 13 residues. V lost 1 base and J 7 bases, leaving 11 bases between the germline ends. The germline V gene has CDR1 GTSNPN and CDR2 SVGIG (reference sequence). The CDR3 loop is CAWSDARGQPQHF. CDR3 DNA, as far as it was read: TGTGCCTGGAGTGATGCTAGGGGCCAGCCC.

This clone showed up many times. The read comes to an end 3 residues before the CDR3 does, leaving the germline J gene to fill in the end. J is TRBJ2-3 and V is TRBV5-1; 7 bases fit TRBD1. Germline V CDR1 and CDR2: SGHRS, YFSETQ. The CDR3 sequence is 14 residues long. Unmatched junction bases numbered 7, after V lost 6 bases and J lost 3 bases. Partial CDR3 DNA: TGCGCCAGCACTAGACAGGACAGGACAGATACG. This codes for CASTRQDRTDT. The whole CDR3 reads CASTRQDRTDTQYF.

Of note for this clone: The missing CDR3 end, 3 residues past where the read stops, is filled in from the germline J gene. The chain recombines TRBV7-9 with TRBJ2-5, with 8 bases fitting TRBD2. CDR3 size: 15 residues. J was trimmed by 2 bases and V by 5 bases; bases with no gene match: 7. Germline assignment: CDR1 SEHNR and CDR2 FQNEAQ (reference sequence). CDR3 amino acids: CASSNRGGLQETQYF. The sequenced part of the CDR3 DNA is TGTGCCAGCAGCAACCGGGGGGGGTTGCAAGAGACC.

Points on this clone: Read sequence stops 3 residues before the CDR3 end, and the germline J gene provides the missing end. This rearrangement joins TRBV5-6 to TRBJ1-2, with 9 bases matching TRBD1. The CDR3 is made up of 14 amino acids. The trim removed 3 bases at V and 3 bases at J, leaving 3 bases unmatched. Germline lookup yields CDR1 SGHDT and CDR2 YYEEEE. The part of the CDR3 DNA that was read is TGTGCCAGCAGCTGGACAGGGGTCTACTATGGC. This encodes CASSWTGVYYG. The CDR3, in full, reads CASSWTGVYYGYTF.

As concerns this clone: The DNA ends 3 residues before the CDR3 does, and the rest of the CDR3 is filled in from the germline J gene. The rearrangement links TRBV6-2 or TRBV6-3 to TRBJ1-2, with 8 nucleotides matching TRBD1. Germline V lookup: CDR1 MNHEY, CDR2 SVGEGT. The CDR3 spans 13 residues. J gave up 7 bases and V 6 bases, and 7 bases lay outside the gene matches. The CDR3 DNA, read in part, is TGTGCCAGCAGCTACGACAGGGGTAGTGGC. It specifies CASSYDRGSG. The entire CDR3 is CASSYDRGSGYTF.

This clone turned up a few times. CDR3 loop: CASSLSVRTASTDTQYF. CDR3 DNA, as far as it was read: TGCGCCAGCAGCTTGTCTGTGAGGACAGCTAGCACAGATACG. This sequence joins TRBV5-1 and TRBJ2-3; D may be TRBD1 (6 bases). The read halts 3 residues ahead of the CDR3 end, with the missing end drawn from the germline J gene. The CDR3 covers 17 residues. The V gene lost 1 base and the J gene lost 0 bases, with 15 bases spanning the gap. Germline CDR1 is SGHRS and CDR2 is YFSETQ.

In this sample, this clone turned up many times. Read data end 3 residues before the CDR3 end; the end is taken from the germline J gene. V usage is TRBV20-1 and J usage is TRBJ2-3, with 8 bases lining up with TRBD1. CDR1 DFQATT and CDR2 SNEGSKA come from the germline V gene (reference sequence). The CDR3 length is 16 residues. J was trimmed by 2 bases and V by 5 bases; bases with no gene match: 12. This chain's CDR3 is CSAGNLDRGFTDTQYF. Partial CDR3 DNA: TGCAGTGCTGGGAACCTAGACAGGGGTTTCACAGATACG.

The sample holds a few counts of this clone. From the germline J gene comes the end of the CDR3, since the read stops 3 residues before it. The chain combines TRBV7-3 with TRBJ2-6; D remains unclear. Germline V gene lookup returns CDR1 SGHTA and CDR2 FQGTGA. V dropped 1 base and J dropped 0 bases, with 19 bases sitting between them. The CDR3 runs to 20 residues. Partial CDR3 DNA: TGTGCCAGCAGCTTAAATTTCAATGGGCGAAGGGTCTCTGGGGCCAACGTC. This sequence encodes CASSLNFNGRRVSGANV. The full CDR3 sequence reads CASSLNFNGRRVSGANVLTF.

This clone turned up a few times. The CDR3 end falls 3 residues outside the read, so it is completed with the germline J gene. The rearrangement uses TRBV19 and TRBJ2-2; 7 bases are shared with TRBD2. There are 15 residues in the CDR3. Trimming took 3 bases from V and 5 from J; bases not matched to a gene: 6. Germline CDR1 is LNHDA and CDR2 is SQIVND (reference sequence). CDR3 protein: CASSIQPRGTGELFF. The sequenced CDR3 bases are TGTGCCAGTAGTATTCAGCCGCGGGGGACCGGGGAG.

In its sample, this clone was seen a few times. The read ends 3 residues early relative to the CDR3; the germline J gene fills the gap. The chain is built from TRBV30 and TRBJ1-3, with unresolved D. CDR3 length: 13 amino acids. Germline values: CDR1 GTSNPN, CDR2 SVGIG (reference sequence). V was trimmed by 4 bases and J by 0 bases, leaving 7 bases between them. CDR3 DNA (partial): TGTGCCTGGACCCCCTACTCTGGAAACACC. It specifies CAWTPYSGNT. The entire CDR3 sequence reads CAWTPYSGNTIYF.